The present T cell receptor (beta chain) was sequenced within a study of T cells in Graves' hyperthyroidism and ophthalmopathy. The wider study: It was at initial diagnosis, before any treatment, that peripheral blood was collected.

Using RNA transcripts as the source, TCR beta CDR3 regions were amplified. When the TCR CDR3 underwent first-round RT-PCR, the HTBI primer set was used. From the multiplex PCR reads, TCRdb called clonotypes with MiXCR, one entry per CDR3 protein. The top ten clones hold roughly 13% of a sample with 400,000 to 500,000 distinct CDR3 sequences, roughly 15% of them seen once. This clonotype was counted at least ten times. Its matching antigen is unknown. Study-level points and caveats: Also found in blood were most expanded thyroid clonotypes above 0.001. Ophthalmopathy was separated from stable hyperthyroidism by a 13 V-J model.

The PBMCs were sourced from fresh peripheral blood (about 9.7 ml). The length of the CDR3 is 13 residues. Germline assignment: CDR1 MNHNS and CDR2 SASEGT. V lost 5 bases and J lost 4, with 11 bases in between. The chain is built from TRBV6-1 and TRBJ1-1; D gene ambiguous. The receptor was derived from a man between 18 and 35 years old with Graves' ophthalmopathy. The sequencing sample was made of blood. In DNA, the CDR3 is TGTGCCAGCAGTTTAGTGGTCTCCACTGAAGCTTTCTTT. Translated, it gives CASSLVVSTEAFF.